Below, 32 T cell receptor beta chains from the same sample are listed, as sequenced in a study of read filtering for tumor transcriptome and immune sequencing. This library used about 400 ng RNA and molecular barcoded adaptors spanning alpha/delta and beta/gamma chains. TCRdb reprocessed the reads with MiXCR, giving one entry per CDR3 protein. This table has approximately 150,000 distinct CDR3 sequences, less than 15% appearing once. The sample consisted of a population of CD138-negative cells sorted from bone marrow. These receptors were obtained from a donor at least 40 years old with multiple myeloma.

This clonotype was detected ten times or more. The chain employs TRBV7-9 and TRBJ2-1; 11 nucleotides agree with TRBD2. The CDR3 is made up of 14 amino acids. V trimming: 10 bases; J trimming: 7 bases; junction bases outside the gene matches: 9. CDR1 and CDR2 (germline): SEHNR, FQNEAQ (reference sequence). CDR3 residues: CAITTSGTTNEQFF. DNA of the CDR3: TGTGCCATCACGACTAGCGGGACTACAAATGAGCAGTTCTTC.

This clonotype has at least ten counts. This chain's CDR3 is CASSLTGAHQPQHF. The CDR3, as DNA: TGTGCCAGCAGCTTGACAGGGGCCCATCAGCCCCAGCATTTT. The chain links TRBV7-9 to TRBJ1-5; 8 positions agree with TRBD1. This CDR3 comprises 14 residues. Per the germline V gene, CDR1 is SEHNR and CDR2 is FQNEAQ (reference sequence). Unmatched junction bases numbered 3, after V lost 3 bases and J lost 5 bases.

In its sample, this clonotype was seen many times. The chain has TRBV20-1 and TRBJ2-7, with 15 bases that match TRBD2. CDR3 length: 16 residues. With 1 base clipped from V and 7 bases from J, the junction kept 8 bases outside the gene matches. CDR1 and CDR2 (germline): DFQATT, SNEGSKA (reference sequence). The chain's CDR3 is CSARGPGLAGGREQYF. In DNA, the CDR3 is TGCAGTGCTAGAGGTCCGGGACTAGCGGGAGGAAGGGAGCAGTACTTC.

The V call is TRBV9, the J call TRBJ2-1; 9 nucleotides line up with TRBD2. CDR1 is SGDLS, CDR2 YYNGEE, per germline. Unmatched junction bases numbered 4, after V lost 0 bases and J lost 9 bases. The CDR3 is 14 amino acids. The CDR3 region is CASSVAETSGEQFF. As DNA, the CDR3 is TGTGCCAGCAGCGTAGCTGAGACTAGCGGTGAGCAGTTCTTC.

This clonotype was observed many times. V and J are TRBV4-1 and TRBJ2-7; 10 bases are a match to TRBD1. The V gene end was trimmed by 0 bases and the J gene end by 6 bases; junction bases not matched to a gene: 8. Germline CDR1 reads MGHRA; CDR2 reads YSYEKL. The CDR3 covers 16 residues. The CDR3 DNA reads TGCGCCAGCAGCCAAGATAGGGGACAGGGGTCGAGCGAGCAGTACTTC. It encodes CASSQDRGQGSSEQYF.

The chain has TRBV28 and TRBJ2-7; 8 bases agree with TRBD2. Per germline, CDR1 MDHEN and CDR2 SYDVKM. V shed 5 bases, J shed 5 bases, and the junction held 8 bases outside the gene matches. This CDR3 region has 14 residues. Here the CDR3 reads CASSGAGVRDEQYF. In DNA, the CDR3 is TGTGCCAGCAGTGGAGCGGGAGTTCGCGACGAGCAGTACTTC.

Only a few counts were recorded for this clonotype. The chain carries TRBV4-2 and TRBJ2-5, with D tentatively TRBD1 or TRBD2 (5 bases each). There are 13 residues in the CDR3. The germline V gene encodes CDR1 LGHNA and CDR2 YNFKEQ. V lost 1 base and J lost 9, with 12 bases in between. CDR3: CASSQGDPGPQYF. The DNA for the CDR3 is TGTGCCAGCAGCCAAGGGGACCCCGGCCCCCAGTACTTC.

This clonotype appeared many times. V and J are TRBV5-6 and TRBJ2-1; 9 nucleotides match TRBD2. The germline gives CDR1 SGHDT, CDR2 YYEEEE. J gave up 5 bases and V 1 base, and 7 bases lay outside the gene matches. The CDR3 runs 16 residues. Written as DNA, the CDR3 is TGTGCCAGCAGCTTGTCCCGAGCGGGAGGCCACAATGAGCAGTTCTTC. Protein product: CASSLSRAGGHNEQFF.

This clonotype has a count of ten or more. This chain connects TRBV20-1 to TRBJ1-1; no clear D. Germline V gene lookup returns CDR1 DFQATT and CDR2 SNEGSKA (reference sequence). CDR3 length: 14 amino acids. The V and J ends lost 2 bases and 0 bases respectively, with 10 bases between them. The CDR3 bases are TGCAGTGCTAGACCGGGGTTCATGAACACTGAAGCTTTCTTT. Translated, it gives CSARPGFMNTEAFF.

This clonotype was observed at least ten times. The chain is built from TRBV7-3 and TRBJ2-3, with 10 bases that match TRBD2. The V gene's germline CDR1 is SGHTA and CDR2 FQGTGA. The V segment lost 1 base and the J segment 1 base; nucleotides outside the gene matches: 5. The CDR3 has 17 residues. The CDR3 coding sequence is TGTGCCAGCAGCTTAATGGCTAGCGGGAGTGGCACAGATACGCAGTATTTT. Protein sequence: CASSLMASGSGTDTQYF.

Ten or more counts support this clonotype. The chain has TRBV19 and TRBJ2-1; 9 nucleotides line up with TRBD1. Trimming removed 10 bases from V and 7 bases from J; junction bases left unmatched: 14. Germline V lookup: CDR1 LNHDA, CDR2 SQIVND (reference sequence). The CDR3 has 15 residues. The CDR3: CATSSDRGFLNEQFF. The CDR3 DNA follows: TGTGCCACCTCTTCTGACAGGGGGTTTTTGAATGAGCAGTTCTTC.

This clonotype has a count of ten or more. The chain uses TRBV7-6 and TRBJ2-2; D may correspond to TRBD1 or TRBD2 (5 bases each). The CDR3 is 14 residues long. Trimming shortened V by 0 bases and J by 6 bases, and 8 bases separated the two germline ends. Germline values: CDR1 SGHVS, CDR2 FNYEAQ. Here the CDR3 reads CASSLAGVAGELFF. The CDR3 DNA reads TGTGCCAGCAGCTTAGCGGGGGTTGCCGGGGAGCTGTTTTTT.

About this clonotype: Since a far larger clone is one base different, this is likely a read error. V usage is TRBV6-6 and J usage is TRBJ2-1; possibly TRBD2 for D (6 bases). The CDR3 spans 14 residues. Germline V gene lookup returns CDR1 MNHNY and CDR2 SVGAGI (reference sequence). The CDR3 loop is CASRVGTSYNVQFF. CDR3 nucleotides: TGTGCCAGCAGGGTCGGGACTTCCTACAATGTGCAGTTCTTC.

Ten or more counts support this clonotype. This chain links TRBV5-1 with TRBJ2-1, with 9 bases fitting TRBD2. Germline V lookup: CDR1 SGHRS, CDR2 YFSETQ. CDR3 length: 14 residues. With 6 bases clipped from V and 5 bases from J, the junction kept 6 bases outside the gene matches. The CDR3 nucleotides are TGCGCCAGCACATCTAGCGGGACTAACAATGAGCAGTTCTTC. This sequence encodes CASTSSGTNNEQFF.

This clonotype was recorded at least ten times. The CDR3 protein is CASRLLAGAGNEQFF. The CDR3 bases are TGTGCCAGCAGACTTCTAGCGGGAGCTGGGAATGAGCAGTTCTTC. The V call is TRBV12-3 or TRBV12-4, the J call TRBJ2-1, with 10 bases aligning to TRBD2. The CDR3 is 15 residues long. V gave up 6 bases and J gave up 7 bases; unmatched junction bases: 9.

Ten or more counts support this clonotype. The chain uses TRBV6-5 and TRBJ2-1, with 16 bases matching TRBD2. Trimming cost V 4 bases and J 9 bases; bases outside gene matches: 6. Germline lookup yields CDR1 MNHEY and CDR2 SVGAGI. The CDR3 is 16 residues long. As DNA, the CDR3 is TGTGCCAGCAGTTCCGCCGGGACTAGCGGGAGGGGTGAGCAGTTCTTC. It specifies CASSSAGTSGRGEQFF.

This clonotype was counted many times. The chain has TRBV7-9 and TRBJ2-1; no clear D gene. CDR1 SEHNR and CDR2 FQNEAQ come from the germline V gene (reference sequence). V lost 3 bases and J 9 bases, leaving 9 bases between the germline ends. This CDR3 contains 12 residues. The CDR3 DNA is TGTGCCAGCAGCTTCGTGGAACGTGAGCAGTTCTTC. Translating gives CASSFVEREQFF. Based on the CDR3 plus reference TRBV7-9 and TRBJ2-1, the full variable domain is DTGVSQNPRHKITKRGQNVTFRCDPISEHNRLYWYRQTLGQGPEFLTYFQNEAQLEKSRLLSDRFSAERPKGSFSTLEIQRTEQGDSAMYLCASSFVEREQFFGPGTRLTVL.

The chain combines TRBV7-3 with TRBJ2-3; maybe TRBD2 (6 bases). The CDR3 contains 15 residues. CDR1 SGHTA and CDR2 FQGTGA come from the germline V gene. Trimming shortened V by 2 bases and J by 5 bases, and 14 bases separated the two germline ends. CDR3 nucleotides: TGTGCCAGCAGCTTAGCGGGGACCCCCGGAGATACGCAGTATTTT. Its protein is CASSLAGTPGDTQYF. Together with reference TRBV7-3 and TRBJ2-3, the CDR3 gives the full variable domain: GAGVSQTPSNKVTEKGKYVELRCDPISGHTALYWYRQSLGQGPEFLIYFQGTGAADDSGLPNDRFFAVRPEGSVSTLKIQRTERGDSAVYLCASSLAGTPGDTQYFGPGTRLTVL.

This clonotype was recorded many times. CDR3 protein: CASSFGTSGKETQYF. Here the CDR3 DNA reads TGTGCCAGCAGCTTCGGGACTAGCGGGAAAGAGACCCAGTACTTC. The V and J genes are TRBV7-9 and TRBJ2-5, with 13 bases identical to TRBD2. Germline lookup yields CDR1 SEHNR and CDR2 FQNEAQ (reference sequence). Trimming removed 3 bases from V and 3 bases from J; junction bases left unmatched: 1. The CDR3 is made up of 15 amino acids.

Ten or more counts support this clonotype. The CDR3, as DNA: TGCAGTGCTAGAGATGAGAATCAGCCCCAGCATTTT. Translating gives CSARDENQPQHF. V usage is TRBV20-1 and J usage is TRBJ1-5; no reliable D call. The CDR3 sequence is 12 residues long. V gave up 0 bases and J gave up 4 bases, with 4 bases separating them. Germline CDR1 DFQATT, CDR2 SNEGSKA (reference sequence).

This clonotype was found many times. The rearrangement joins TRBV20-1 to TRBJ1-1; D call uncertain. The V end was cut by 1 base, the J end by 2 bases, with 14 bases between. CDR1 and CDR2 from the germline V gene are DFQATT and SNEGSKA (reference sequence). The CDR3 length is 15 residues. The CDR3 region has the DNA TGCAGTGCTAGAGGGTCCACGGCGGGAAACACTGAAGCTTTCTTT. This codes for CSARGSTAGNTEAFF.

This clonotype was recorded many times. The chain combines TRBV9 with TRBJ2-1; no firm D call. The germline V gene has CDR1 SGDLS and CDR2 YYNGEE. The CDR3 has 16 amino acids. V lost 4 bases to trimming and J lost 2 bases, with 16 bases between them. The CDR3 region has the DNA TGTGCCAGCAGCCCCCGAAGTAGCAGAACCTACAATGAGCAGTTCTTC. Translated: CASSPRSSRTYNEQFF.

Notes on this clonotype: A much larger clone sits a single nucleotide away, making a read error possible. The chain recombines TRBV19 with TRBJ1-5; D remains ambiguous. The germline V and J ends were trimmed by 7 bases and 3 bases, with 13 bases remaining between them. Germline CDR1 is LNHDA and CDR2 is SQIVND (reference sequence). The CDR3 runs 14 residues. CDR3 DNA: TGTGCCAGTACCTATGGGCAGGACAATCAGCCCCAGCATTTT. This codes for CASTYGQDNQPQHF. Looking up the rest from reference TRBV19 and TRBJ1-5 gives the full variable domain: DGGITQSPKYLFRKEGQNVTLSCEQNLNHDAMYWYRQDPGQGLRLIYYSQIVNDFQKGDIAEGYSVSREKKESFPLTVTSAQKNPTAFYLCASTYGQDNQPQHFGDGTRLSIL.

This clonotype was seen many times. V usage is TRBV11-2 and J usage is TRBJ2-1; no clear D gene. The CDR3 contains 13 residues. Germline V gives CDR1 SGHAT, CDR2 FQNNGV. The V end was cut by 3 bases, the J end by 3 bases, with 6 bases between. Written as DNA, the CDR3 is TGTGCCAGCAGCTTGGCCCGCTACAATGAGCAGTTCTTC. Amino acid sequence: CASSLARYNEQFF.

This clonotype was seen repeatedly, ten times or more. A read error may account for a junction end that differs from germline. The DNA of the CDR3 is TGTGCCAGCAGCCTAGGACTAGCGGGGAACAATGAGCAGTTCTTC. This encodes CASSLGLAGNNEQFF. This sequence joins TRBV4-1 and TRBJ2-1, with TRBD2 matching 12 bases. CDR3 length: 15 residues. The germline V gene has CDR1 MGHRA and CDR2 YSYEKL.

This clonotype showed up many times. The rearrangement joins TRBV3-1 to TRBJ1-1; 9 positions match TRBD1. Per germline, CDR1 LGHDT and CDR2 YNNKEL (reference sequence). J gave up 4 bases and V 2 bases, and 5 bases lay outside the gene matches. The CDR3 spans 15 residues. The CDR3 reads CASSQLQGAGTEAFF. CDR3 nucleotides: TGTGCCAGCAGCCAACTACAGGGGGCTGGCACTGAAGCTTTCTTT.

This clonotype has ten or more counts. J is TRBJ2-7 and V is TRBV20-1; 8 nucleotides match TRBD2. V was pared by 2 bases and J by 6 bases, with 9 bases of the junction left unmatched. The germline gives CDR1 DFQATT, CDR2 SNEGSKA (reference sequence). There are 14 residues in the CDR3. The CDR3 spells CSARPSGLLGEQYF. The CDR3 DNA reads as TGCAGTGCTAGACCTAGCGGGCTCCTCGGCGAGCAGTACTTC.

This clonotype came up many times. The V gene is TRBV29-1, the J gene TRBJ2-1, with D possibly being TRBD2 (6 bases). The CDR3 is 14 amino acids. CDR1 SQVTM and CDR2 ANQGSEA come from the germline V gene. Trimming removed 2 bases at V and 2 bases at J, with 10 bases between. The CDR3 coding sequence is TGCAGCGTTGAAAATAGCGGCACCTACAATGAGCAGTTCTTC. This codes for CSVENSGTYNEQFF.

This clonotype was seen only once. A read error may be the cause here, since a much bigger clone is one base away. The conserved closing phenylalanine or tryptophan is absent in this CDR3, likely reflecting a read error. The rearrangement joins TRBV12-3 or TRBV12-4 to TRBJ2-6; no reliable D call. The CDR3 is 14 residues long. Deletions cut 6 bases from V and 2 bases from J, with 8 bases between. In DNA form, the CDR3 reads TGTGCCAGCAGCCTTTCAACTGGGGCCAACGTCCTGACTTCC. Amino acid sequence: CASSLSTGANVLTS.

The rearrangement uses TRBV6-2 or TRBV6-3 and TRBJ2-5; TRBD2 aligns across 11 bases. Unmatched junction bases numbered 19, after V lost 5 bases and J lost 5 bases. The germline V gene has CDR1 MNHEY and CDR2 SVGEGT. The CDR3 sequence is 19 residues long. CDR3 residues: CASSPIRTSGFNAVETQYF. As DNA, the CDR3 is TGTGCCAGCAGTCCGATCAGGACTAGCGGGTTCAACGCGGTGGAGACCCAGTACTTC.

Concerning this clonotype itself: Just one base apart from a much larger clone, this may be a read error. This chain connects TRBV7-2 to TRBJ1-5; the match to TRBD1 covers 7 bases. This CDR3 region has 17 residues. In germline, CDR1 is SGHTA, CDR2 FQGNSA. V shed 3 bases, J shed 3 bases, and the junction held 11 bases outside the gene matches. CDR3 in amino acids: CASSLTGFRYNNQPQHF. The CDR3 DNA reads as TGTGCCAGCAGCTTGACAGGGTTTCGGTATAACAATCAGCCCCAGCATTTT.

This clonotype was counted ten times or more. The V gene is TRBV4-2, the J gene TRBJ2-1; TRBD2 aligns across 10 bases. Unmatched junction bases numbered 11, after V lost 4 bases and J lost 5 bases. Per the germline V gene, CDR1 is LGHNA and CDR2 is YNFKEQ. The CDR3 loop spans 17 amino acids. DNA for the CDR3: TGTGCCAGCAGCCCCAACTTAGCGGGAGGTTTCAACAATGAGCAGTTCTTC. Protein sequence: CASSPNLAGGFNNEQFF.